The next 15 T cell receptor beta chains were all read from a single sample in a study of T cell responses to AZD1222 COVID-19 vaccine (dated by TCRdb to the early 2020s). To prepare the library, the immunoSEQ multiplex PCR assay was applied. The table was pulled from immuneACCESS by TCRdb, which kept in-frame rearrangements only. Such tables lose some clones; where checked, under half of the loss comes from unresolved V genes, and the rest has no known cause. Recorded for this sample are 97,000 or so clones; about 85% of them occurred a single time. The ten largest clonotypes hold around 5.1% of the sample. What this sample's time point label stands for: baseline before first vaccination. The input for sequencing was peripheral blood, taken on day 0 of AZD1222 vaccination. These TCRs come from an adult in good health.

This clone was detected only once. This chain uses TRBV4-3 with TRBJ1-4, with D unresolved. Germline CDR1 reads LGHNA; CDR2 reads YSLEER. Trimming pared 0 bases from V and 8 bases from J, leaving 7 bases between. CDR3 length: 13 amino acids. CDR3 nucleotides: TGCGCCAGCAGCCAAGATTACGGCGAAAAACTGTTTTTT. Translating it yields CASSQDYGEKLFF.

The chain employs TRBV28 and TRBJ2-7; D not certain. The CDR3 consists of 15 residues. V lost 5 bases and J 7 bases, leaving 21 bases between the germline ends. Germline CDR1 and CDR2: MDHEN and SYDVKM. In DNA, the CDR3 is TGTGCCAGCAGTCAACCGGGTCTCCTGGAAGGGGAGCAGTACTTC. Its protein is CASSQPGLLEGEQYF.

The chain is built from TRBV9 and TRBJ2-7; D may be TRBD2 (6 bases). Trimming left V 4 bases short and J 5 bases short, with 13 bases between. The CDR3 loop spans 13 amino acids. Looked up from germline, CDR1 is SGDLS and CDR2 is YYNGEE. The CDR3: CASSLTSMHEQYF. CDR3 bases: TGTGCCAGCAGCCTCACTAGCATGCACGAGCAGTACTTC.

The V call is TRBV9, the J call TRBJ2-2, with 8 bases matching TRBD2. Germline V gene lookup returns CDR1 SGDLS and CDR2 YYNGEE. The J segment lost 3 bases and the V segment lost 4 bases, leaving 11 bases of the junction unmatched. The CDR3 covers 17 residues. The CDR3 is CASSLTAGVGHTGELFF. DNA of the CDR3: TGTGCCAGCAGCCTTACAGCGGGAGTTGGGCACACCGGGGAGCTGTTTTTT.

The chain employs TRBV14 and TRBJ1-6; D is ambiguous. There are 14 residues in the CDR3. Germline-derived CDR1 and CDR2 are SGHDN and FVKESK. V was pared by 3 bases and J by 7 bases, with 10 bases between. The CDR3 bases are TGTGCCAGCAGCCACCGGGGTGAGAATTCACCCCTCCACTTT. Translating it yields CASSHRGENSPLHF.

The chain joins TRBV2 to TRBJ2-1; 15 bases are shared with TRBD2. Germline V lookup: CDR1 SNHLY, CDR2 FYNNEI. The V segment lost 6 bases and the J segment 7 bases; nucleotides outside the gene matches: 7. The CDR3 consists of 16 residues. The CDR3 DNA reads as TGTGCCAGCAGACCCCGGACTAGCGGGGGGGCAAATGAGCAGTTCTTC. It translates to CASRPRTSGGANEQFF.

V is TRBV19 and J is TRBJ1-1; no definite D call. The ends were cut back, 3 bases at V and 1 base at J, with 6 bases in the middle. CDR3 length: 13 amino acids. Germline V gene lookup returns CDR1 LNHDA and CDR2 SQIVND (reference sequence). The CDR3: CASSIPGNTEAFF. As DNA, the CDR3 is TGTGCCAGTAGTATCCCGGGGAACACTGAAGCTTTCTTT.

The chain joins TRBV28 to TRBJ1-1, with D possibly TRBD1 on 5 matching bases. Trimming took off 6 bases at V and 1 base at J, with 15 bases between the two ends. The CDR3 has 15 residues. CDR1 and CDR2 (germline): MDHEN, SYDVKM. The CDR3 sequence: CASSRGGKGNTEAFF. The CDR3, as DNA: TGTGCCAGCAGCCGGGGGGGGAAAGGGAACACTGAAGCTTTCTTT.

The rearrangement uses TRBV11-2 and TRBJ1-1; a possible D gene is TRBD1 (5 bases). This CDR3 comprises 13 residues. V dropped 4 bases and J dropped 3 bases, with 9 bases sitting between them. Per the germline V gene, CDR1 is SGHAT and CDR2 is FQNNGV. CDR3 nucleotide sequence: TGTGCCAGCAGCTCCGACAGCCACACTGAAGCTTTCTTT. Amino acid sequence: CASSSDSHTEAFF. The variable domain in full, with the rest retrieved from reference TRBV11-2 and TRBJ1-1, is EAGVAQSPRYKIIEKRQSVAFWCNPISGHATLYWYQQILGQGPKLLIQFQNNGVVDDSQLPKDRFSAERLKGVDSTLKIQPAKLEDSAVYLCASSSDSHTEAFFGQGTRLTVV.

This chain links TRBV4-3 with TRBJ1-5; 7 nucleotides match TRBD1. The J segment lost 5 bases and the V segment lost 1 base, leaving 5 bases of the junction unmatched. The CDR3 is 15 amino acids. Germline V gives CDR1 LGHNA, CDR2 YSLEER. The CDR3 DNA reads as TGCGCCAGCAGCCAAGGGTTCGACAGGGATCAGCCCCAGCATTTT. It translates to CASSQGFDRDQPQHF.

This rearrangement joins TRBV5-4 to TRBJ1-2; tentatively, D is TRBD1 (5 bases). The V gene lost 0 bases and the J gene lost 8 bases, with 17 bases spanning the gap. Germline V lookup: CDR1 SGHNT, CDR2 YYREEE (reference sequence). The CDR3 sequence is 15 residues long. CDR3 nucleotide sequence: TGTGCCAGCAGCTTGGTGGGACCGAATCCGCGGGGCTACACCTTC. Translated: CASSLVGPNPRGYTF.

This clone has a single count. This CDR3 is CASSLWGNQPQHF. DNA of the CDR3: TGTGCCAGCAGCTTATGGGGAAATCAGCCCCAGCATTTT. This sequence joins TRBV7-9 and TRBJ1-5, with unresolved D. Trimming removed 2 bases from V and 4 bases from J, with 6 bases in between. The CDR3 totals 13 residues. Germline V lookup: CDR1 SEHNR, CDR2 FQNEAQ (reference sequence).

Only one count was recorded for this clone. V and J are TRBV10-3 and TRBJ1-2, with D hard to call. V lost 0 bases, J lost 4 bases, and 6 bases lay in between. The CDR3 runs 13 residues. Germline V lookup: CDR1 ENHRY, CDR2 SYGVKD. The CDR3 DNA reads as TGTGCCATCAGTGAGTCGCCAGCCTATGGCTACACCTTC. This codes for CAISESPAYGYTF.

With respect to this clone: Additional DNA sequences in this sample encode the identical CDR3. The V gene is TRBV5-4, the J gene TRBJ2-1; 10 bases are a match to TRBD2. The CDR3 totals 14 residues. Losses at the gene ends were 1 base for V and 6 bases for J; bases not matched to a gene: 1. Germline V gives CDR1 SGHNT, CDR2 YYREEE (reference sequence). The DNA of the CDR3 is TGTGCCAGCAGCTTGTTAGCGGGGGGCAATGAGCAGTTCTTC. This sequence encodes CASSLLAGGNEQFF.

The chain couples TRBV6-5 to TRBJ2-7; 7 nucleotides align to TRBD1. The V segment lost 0 bases and the J segment 0 bases; nucleotides outside the gene matches: 2. Germline V gene data show CDR1 as MNHEY and CDR2 as SVGAGI. The CDR3 runs 15 residues. The CDR3 region is CASSYSGDSSYEQYF. The CDR3 nucleotides read TGTGCCAGCAGTTACTCGGGGGACAGCTCCTACGAGCAGTACTTC.